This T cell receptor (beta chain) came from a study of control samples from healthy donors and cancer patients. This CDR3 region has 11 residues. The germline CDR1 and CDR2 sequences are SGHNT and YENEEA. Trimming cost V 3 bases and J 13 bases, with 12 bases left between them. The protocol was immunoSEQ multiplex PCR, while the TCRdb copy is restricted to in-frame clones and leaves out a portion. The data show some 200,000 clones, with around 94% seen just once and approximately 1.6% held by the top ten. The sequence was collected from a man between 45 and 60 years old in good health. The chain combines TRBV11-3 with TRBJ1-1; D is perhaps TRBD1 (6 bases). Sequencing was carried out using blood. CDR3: CASSFRDKIFF. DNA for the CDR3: TGTGCCAGCAGCTTCCGGGACAAGATTTTCTTT.